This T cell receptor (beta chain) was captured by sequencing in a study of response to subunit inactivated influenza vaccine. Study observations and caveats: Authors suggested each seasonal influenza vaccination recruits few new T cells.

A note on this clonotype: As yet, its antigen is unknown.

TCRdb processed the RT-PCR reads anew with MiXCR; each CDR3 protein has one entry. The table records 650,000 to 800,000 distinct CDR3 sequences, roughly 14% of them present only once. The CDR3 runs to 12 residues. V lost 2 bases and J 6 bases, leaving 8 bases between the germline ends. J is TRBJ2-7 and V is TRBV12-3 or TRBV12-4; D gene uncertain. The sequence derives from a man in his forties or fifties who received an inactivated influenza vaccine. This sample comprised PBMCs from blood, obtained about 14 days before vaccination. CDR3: CASSLSSAEQYF. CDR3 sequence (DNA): TGTGCCAGCAGTTTATCGTCTGCCGAGCAGTACTTC.